This TCR beta chain appears in the sequencing data of a study of cytomegalovirus exposure and HLA in healthy donors. In the PCR, 60 Vbeta and 13 Jbeta primers were used. TCRdb's copy holds only in-frame clones and misses some; the assay was immunoSEQ multiplex PCR. Of roughly 200,000 clones listed, around 77% are singletons. On this clone: Its antigen is unknown.

Study conclusions and caveats: Near-uniform donor sequencing depth was presumed by presence/absence analyses.

Sample: PBMCs. This TCR was sampled from a man in his fifties or sixties in good health and CMV-seronegative.

The CDR3 nucleotides are TGCGCCAGCAGCCCTGAGGCCTGCGAGCAGTACTTC. Translation gives CASSPEACEQYF. The rearrangement joins TRBV5-1 to TRBJ2-7, with D unclear. The V and J ends lost 4 bases and 6 bases respectively, with 11 bases between them. Germline V gene lookup returns CDR1 SGHRS and CDR2 YFSETQ. This CDR3 is built from 12 residues.